The 23 T cell receptor beta chains below come from one sample, sequenced in a study of T cells in localized non-small cell lung cancer. Method: immunoSEQ multiplex PCR; TCRdb's copy keeps in-frame clones and lacks some. The data contain some 15,000 clones, around 85% of them seen just once; the ten biggest clones take up over 4%. The sample was peripheral blood, taken before any cancer treatment. These receptors all come from a woman between 40 and 69 years old with stage I lung adenocarcinoma.

The CDR3 bases are TGTGCCAGCAGCTTAGAGGCGGGGGGCAACACCGGGGAGCTGTTTTTT. The encoded protein is CASSLEAGGNTGELFF. This chain connects TRBV7-6 to TRBJ2-2, with TRBD2 identical over 8 bases. This CDR3 has 16 amino acids. Trimming cost V 1 base and J 2 bases; bases outside gene matches: 3. CDR1 and CDR2 from the germline V gene are SGHVS and FNYEAQ.

This chain connects TRBV5-6 to TRBJ2-7; no definite D call. V was trimmed by 0 bases and J by 0 bases, leaving 10 bases between them. This CDR3 has 15 residues. Germline V gene data show CDR1 as SGHDT and CDR2 as YYEEEE. The CDR3 DNA reads TGTGCCAGCAGCTTGGGAATCTCTAGCTCCTACGAGCAGTACTTC. This sequence encodes CASSLGISSSYEQYF.

CDR3 residues: CASSGFGARRPYEQYF. CDR3 nucleotides: TGTGCCAGCAGTGGCTTCGGGGCCCGTCGACCCTACGAGCAGTACTTC. The chain joins TRBV25-1 to TRBJ2-7; D assignment may be TRBD1 or TRBD2 (5 bases each). The CDR3 has 16 residues. CDR1 is MGHDK and CDR2 is SYGVNS in the germline V gene. Between the trimmed V and J ends, which lost 4 bases and 2 bases, there was a span of 18 bases.

The rearrangement uses TRBV4-1 and TRBJ1-1; D remains ambiguous. Germline loops: CDR1 MGHRA, CDR2 YSYEKL. Trimming took 1 base from V and 5 from J, leaving 8 bases between them. This CDR3 is 13 amino acids long. The CDR3 sequence is CASSQVEGTEAFF. The CDR3 coding sequence is TGCGCCAGCAGCCAAGTCGAAGGAACTGAAGCTTTCTTT.

The gene calls are TRBV28 and TRBJ1-5; D is unclear. CDR1 MDHEN and CDR2 SYDVKM come from the germline V gene. The CDR3 sequence is 20 residues long. V lost 2 bases and J lost 0, with 23 bases in between. CDR3 protein: CASSLGFFPGVGNSNQPQHF. In DNA, the CDR3 is TGTGCCAGCAGTTTAGGGTTCTTTCCCGGGGTCGGGAATAGCAATCAGCCCCAGCATTTT.

This chain connects TRBV19 to TRBJ2-5; TRBD1 matches 8 bases. The better agreement between TRBJ2-7 and the DNA end casts doubt on the J call. Germline V gene lookup returns CDR1 LNHDA and CDR2 SQIVND (reference sequence). The CDR3 is made up of 13 amino acids. CDR3 nucleotides: TGTGCCAGTAGTATCAGGGGGCTAGACGAGCAGTACTTC. Encoded protein: CASSIRGLDEQYF.

Notes on this clone: It is unclear where the CDR3 begins or ends on the DNA, so no DNA is shown, and the CDR3 is as TCRdb lists it. CDR3 sequence: CATSILGQGNSGNTIYF. This chain links TRBV15 with TRBJ1-3; TRBD1 is taken as the D call from the table, unchecked against the DNA. CDR1 is LNHNV and CDR2 is YYDKDF in the germline V gene (reference sequence). The CDR3 sequence runs 17 residues, both termini included.

The chain is built from TRBV28 and TRBJ2-5; 11 positions match TRBD2. V lost 2 bases and J lost 5; bases outside the gene matches: 4. Germline-derived CDR1 and CDR2 are MDHEN and SYDVKM. The CDR3 is 15 residues long. The CDR3 coding sequence is TGTGCCAGCAGTTTAACTAGCGGGGGAGCGGAGACCCAGTACTTC. Translation gives CASSLTSGGAETQYF. Full variable domain (outside the CDR3, taken from reference TRBV28 and TRBJ2-5): DVKVTQSSRYLVKRTGEKVFLECVQDMDHENMFWYRQDPGLGLRLIYFSYDVKMKEKGDIPEGYSVSREKKERFSLILESASTNQTSMYLCASSLTSGGAETQYFGPGTRLLVL.

This sequence joins TRBV7-9 and TRBJ2-2; tentative D call: TRBD2 (6 bases). The CDR3 totals 14 residues. Deletions cut 3 bases from V and 7 bases from J, with 12 bases between. The V gene's germline CDR1 is SEHNR and CDR2 FQNEAQ (reference sequence). CDR3 amino acids: CASSFGGVGGELFF. The CDR3 DNA sequence: TGTGCCAGCAGCTTCGGAGGGGTCGGCGGGGAGCTGTTTTTT.

The gene calls are TRBV29-1 and TRBJ2-5, with D possibly TRBD1 on 5 matching bases. The V gene lost 2 bases and the J gene lost 1 base, with 8 bases spanning the gap. This CDR3 comprises 13 residues. Germline V gives CDR1 SQVTM, CDR2 ANQGSEA. The CDR3 region is CSVERTPQETQYF. The CDR3, as DNA: TGCAGCGTTGAACGGACACCCCAAGAGACCCAGTACTTC.

This clone was seen just once. The chain links TRBV30 to TRBJ1-5; 7 bases are a match to TRBD1. The J segment lost 4 bases and the V segment lost 1 base, leaving 4 bases of the junction unmatched. Germline lookup yields CDR1 GTSNPN and CDR2 SVGIG (reference sequence). The CDR3 loop spans 14 amino acids. The DNA for the CDR3 is TGTGCCTGGAGTGGTACAGGGGTGAATCAGCCCCAGCATTTT. Translated: CAWSGTGVNQPQHF. The entire variable domain, with the rest obtained from reference TRBV30 and TRBJ1-5, is as follows: SQTIHQWPATLVQPVGSPLSLECTVEGTSNPNLYWYRQAAGRGLQLLFYSVGIGQISSEVPQNLSASRPQDRQFILSSKKLLLSDSGFYLCAWSGTGVNQPQHFGDGTRLSIL.

Only a few counts were recorded for this clone. The genes are TRBV4-1 and TRBJ1-5; D is possibly TRBD1 (6 bases). CDR3 size: 16 residues. Per the germline V gene, CDR1 is MGHRA and CDR2 is YSYEKL. V gave up 1 base and J gave up 0 bases, with 10 bases separating them. The CDR3 protein is CASSQGNRDSNQPQHF. In nucleotides, the CDR3 is TGCGCCAGCAGCCAAGGGAACAGGGATAGCAATCAGCCCCAGCATTTT.

J is TRBJ1-2 and V is TRBV5-1; D is unresolved. The CDR3 consists of 15 residues. Trimming left V 0 bases short and J 4 bases short, with 13 bases between. Germline V lookup: CDR1 SGHRS, CDR2 YFSETQ. This CDR3 reads CASSLVREGPYGYTF. DNA for the CDR3: TGCGCCAGCAGCTTGGTACGGGAAGGCCCCTATGGCTACACCTTC.

V usage is TRBV29-1 and J usage is TRBJ2-3, with a tentative D call TRBD2 (5 bases). Germline CDR1 and CDR2: SQVTM and ANQGSEA. The CDR3 is 12 residues long. V was shortened by 2 bases and J by 4 bases, with 7 bases between the two germline ends. This CDR3 is CSVERESDTQYF. The CDR3 bases are TGCAGCGTTGAAAGGGAGTCAGATACGCAGTATTTT.

V is TRBV18 and J is TRBJ2-3, with 7 bases that match TRBD2. CDR3 length: 16 amino acids. Germline CDR1 and CDR2: KGHSH and LQKENI. Trimming cost V 2 bases and J 0 bases; bases outside gene matches: 5. The chain's CDR3 is CASSPLGGVSTDTQYF. CDR3 sequence (DNA): TGTGCCAGCTCACCATTGGGGGGGGTGAGCACAGATACGCAGTATTTT. The full variable domain, with the rest looked up from reference TRBV18 and TRBJ2-3, is NAGVMQNPRHLVRRRGQEARLRCSPMKGHSHVYWYRQLPEEGLKFMVYLQKENIIDESGMPKERFSAEFPKEGPSILRIQQVVRGDSAAYFCASSPLGGVSTDTQYFGPGTRLTVL.

This sequence joins TRBV7-2 and TRBJ2-5; D may be TRBD2 (6 bases). CDR3 size: 16 residues. V was shortened by 5 bases and J by 5 bases, with 21 bases between the two germline ends. The germline V gene has CDR1 SGHTA and CDR2 FQGNSA. The CDR3, as DNA: TGTGCCAGCAGCCCAAGAGGAGGGCGCAATACCGAGACCCAGTACTTC. This translates into CASSPRGGRNTETQYF.

As for this clone: An end of the junction does not agree with germline; a read error may underlie this. The chain uses TRBV5-1 and TRBJ2-7; a possible D gene is TRBD1 (6 bases). Looked up from germline, CDR1 is SGHRS and CDR2 is YFSETQ. There are 14 residues in the CDR3. The CDR3 nucleotides are TGCGCCAGCAGATTGGACAGTCCAGCCTACGAGCAGTACTTC. Its translation: CASRLDSPAYEQYF.

J is TRBJ2-7 and V is TRBV9, with 8 bases fitting TRBD1. J gave up 2 bases and V 0 bases, and 4 bases lay outside the gene matches. This CDR3 has 15 residues. CDR1 is SGDLS and CDR2 is YYNGEE in the germline V gene. DNA for the CDR3: TGTGCCAGCAGCGTAGGAGGGACAGGAACCTACGAGCAGTACTTC. It specifies CASSVGGTGTYEQYF.

The rearrangement uses TRBV6-1 and TRBJ2-3; 10 bases map to TRBD1. Germline V gene data show CDR1 as MNHNS and CDR2 as SASEGT. Trimming took 7 bases from V and 3 from J; bases not matched to a gene: 7. The CDR3 runs to 15 residues. CDR3 sequence (DNA): TGTGCCAGCAATGACCCGGGACAGGGGACAGATACGCAGTATTTT. Translation gives CASNDPGQGTDTQYF.

The chain links TRBV5-1 to TRBJ2-2; perhaps TRBD2 as D (6 bases). The V gene's germline CDR1 is SGHRS and CDR2 YFSETQ. CDR3 length: 17 amino acids. V was cut by 0 bases and J by 0 bases, with 12 bases left in between. Here the CDR3 reads CASSLENGGANTGELFF. CDR3 nucleotide sequence: TGCGCCAGCAGCTTGGAAAACGGGGGAGCGAACACCGGGGAGCTGTTTTTT.

This clone showed up just a few times. The chain carries TRBV19 and TRBJ1-3; D gene ambiguous. Trimming left V 7 bases short and J 0 bases short, with 19 bases between. This CDR3 has 17 amino acids. Germline lookup yields CDR1 LNHDA and CDR2 SQIVND (reference sequence). CDR3 DNA: TGTGCCAGTAATTGGGGAGGCGTGTTGAGCTCTGGAAACACCATATATTTT. Amino acid sequence: CASNWGGVLSSGNTIYF.

The chain links TRBV5-1 to TRBJ2-4; a possible D gene is TRBD2 (6 bases). Trimming removed 4 bases at V and 4 bases at J, with 15 bases between. CDR3 length: 15 amino acids. Germline lookup yields CDR1 SGHRS and CDR2 YFSETQ. CDR3 region: CASSPKGGAKNIQYF. CDR3 sequence (DNA): TGCGCCAGCAGCCCCAAGGGCGGGGCGAAAAACATTCAGTACTTC.

The chain has TRBV27 and TRBJ1-2; D is undetermined. V gave up 2 bases and J gave up 4 bases, with 17 bases separating them. This CDR3 is 16 amino acids long. CDR1 is MNHEY, CDR2 SMNVEV, per germline (reference sequence). For the CDR3, the DNA is TGTGCCAGCAGTTTAGGCTACTCCAGGACCCCCTATGGCTACACCTTC. Its protein is CASSLGYSRTPYGYTF.